The T cell receptor (beta chain) described here comes from a study of cytomegalovirus exposure and HLA in healthy donors. The study, taken as a whole, reports: 150 to 200 TCR beta chains were listed as cytomegalovirus-associated.

Both 60 Vbeta primers and 13 Jbeta primers went into the PCR. Sequencing used immunoSEQ multiplex PCR; TCRdb keeps in-frame clones, though not all of them. Of about 70,000 clones detected, roughly 74% appear once; the ten largest clones hold roughly 10%. As to this clone: Antigen: not known.

The CDR3 runs 13 residues. Per the germline V gene, CDR1 is SGHNT and CDR2 is YYREEE (reference sequence). The J segment lost 5 bases and the V segment lost 4 bases, leaving 6 bases of the junction unmatched. The TCR comes from a woman aged 55-69 years in good health and CMV-seropositive. The chain is built from TRBV5-4 and TRBJ2-7; 7 bases fit TRBD1. Sequencing used PBMCs. The CDR3 sequence is CASSPRQGDEQYF. DNA of the CDR3: TGTGCCAGCAGCCCCCGACAGGGCGACGAGCAGTACTTC.